This T cell receptor beta chain was captured by sequencing in a study of blood T cell repertoires in COVID-19. Looking at the study overall: Both acute and convalescent COVID-19 samples were obtained from the United States, Italy and Spain. PBMCs, B-cell-depleted T cells, or T cells provided the cDNA or gDNA that made up the material.

Authors' analysis steps: Reference gene primer amplification in the assay estimated nucleated cell counts. Generated by immunoSEQ multiplex PCR, the TCRdb table keeps only in-frame clones and is missing some. The D gene and trimming were derived from the DNA, and the V and J assignments and clone size from that table. The top ten hold around 12% of the sample, which has some 450,000 clones, roughly 88% seen once. Losses at the gene ends were 1 base for V and 4 bases for J; bases not matched to a gene: 3. The germline V gene encodes CDR1 MDHEN and CDR2 SYDVKM. This CDR3 has 15 amino acids. Enrolment of Seattle patients took place during active infection, and they were followed longitudinally.

The V call is TRBV28, the J call TRBJ2-2; TRBD1 matches at 7 bases. The specimen sequenced was peripheral blood. The receptor's source is a woman in her fifties or sixties with COVID-19, enrolled during active disease. The CDR3 coding sequence is TGTGCCAGCAGTTTATCTCCAGGGGGCACCGGGGAGCTGTTTTTT. Translating gives CASSLSPGGTGELFF. The variable domain in full, with the rest retrieved from reference TRBV28 and TRBJ2-2, is DVKVTQSSRYLVKRTGEKVFLECVQDMDHENMFWYRQDPGLGLRLIYFSYDVKMKEKGDIPEGYSVSREKKERFSLILESASTNQTSMYLCASSLSPGGTGELFFGEGSRLTVL.